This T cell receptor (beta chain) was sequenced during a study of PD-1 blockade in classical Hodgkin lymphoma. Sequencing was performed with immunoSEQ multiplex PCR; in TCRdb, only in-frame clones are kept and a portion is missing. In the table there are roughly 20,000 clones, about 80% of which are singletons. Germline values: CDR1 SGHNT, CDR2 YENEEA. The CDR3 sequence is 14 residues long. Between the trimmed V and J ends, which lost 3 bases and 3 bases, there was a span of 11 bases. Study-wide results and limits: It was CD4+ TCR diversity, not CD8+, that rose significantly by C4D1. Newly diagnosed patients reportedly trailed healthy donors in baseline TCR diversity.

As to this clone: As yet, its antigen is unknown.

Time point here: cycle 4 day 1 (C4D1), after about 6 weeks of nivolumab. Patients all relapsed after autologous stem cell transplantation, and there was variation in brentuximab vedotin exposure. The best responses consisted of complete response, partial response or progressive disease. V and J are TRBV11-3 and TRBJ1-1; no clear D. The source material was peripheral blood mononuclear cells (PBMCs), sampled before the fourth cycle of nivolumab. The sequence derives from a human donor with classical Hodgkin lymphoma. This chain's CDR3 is CASSFGPTDTEAFF. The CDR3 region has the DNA TGTGCCAGCAGCTTTGGTCCCACCGACACTGAAGCTTTCTTT.